A single sample gave rise to the 5 T cell receptor beta chains below, sequenced in a study of CD8 T cells in ankylosing spondylitis. Study results and limitations: What appeared characteristic of ankylosing spondylitis blood was a TCR beta motif of several highly homologous variants.

TCRdb processed the 5' RACE reads anew with MiXCR; each CDR3 protein has one entry. The sample consists of hundreds of thousands of distinct CDR3 sequences, about 10% of them appearing once. No antigen has been assigned to these receptors. Sequenced input: blood, either unsorted or a sorted T cell fraction (not recorded which). Receptors were obtained from a male donor with ankylosing spondylitis.

This clonotype was seen ten or more times. CDR3 DNA: TGTGCCAGCAGCTTTAGCGGGACGCCTGAGACCCAGTACTTC. Its translation: CASSFSGTPETQYF. This chain connects TRBV7-2 to TRBJ2-5, with 8 bases lining up with TRBD2. Germline CDR1 and CDR2: SGHTA and FQGNSA. The length of the CDR3 is 14 residues. J lost 5 bases, V lost 3 bases, and 5 bases had no gene match.

The V gene is TRBV5-5, the J gene TRBJ2-1, with TRBD2 matching 9 bases. CDR1 is SGHKS, CDR2 YYEKEE, per germline (reference sequence). V gave up 3 bases and J gave up 5 bases; unmatched junction bases: 9. The CDR3 sequence is 16 residues long. The CDR3 loop reads CASSSISGSQNNEQFF. The CDR3 DNA sequence: TGTGCCAGCAGCTCGATTAGCGGGAGCCAGAACAATGAGCAGTTCTTC.

With regard to this clonotype: This may come from a read error, since a much larger clone is one base off. The chain uses TRBV27 and TRBJ1-2; tentatively, D is TRBD1 (5 bases). Trimming took off 2 bases at V and 6 bases at J, with 7 bases between the two ends. There are 12 residues in the CDR3. Germline values: CDR1 MNHEY, CDR2 SMNVEV (reference sequence). CDR3 protein: CASSLPGHGYTF. CDR3 nucleotides: TGTGCCAGCAGTTTACCAGGGCATGGCTACACCTTC.

This clonotype came up many times. The rearrangement links TRBV20-1 to TRBJ2-1; D possibly matches TRBD1 or TRBD2 (6 bases each). CDR1 is DFQATT, CDR2 SNEGSKA, per germline (reference sequence). Trimming took 6 bases from V and 6 from J, leaving 18 bases between them. CDR3 length equals 14 residues. Here the CDR3 reads CSARGRETPNEQFF. CDR3 bases: TGCAGTGCCCGGGGGCGGGAAACTCCCAATGAGCAGTTCTTC.

This clonotype was picked up a small number of times. This rearrangement joins TRBV5-5 to TRBJ2-5; 10 bases line up with TRBD2. CDR1 and CDR2 (germline): SGHKS, YYEKEE (reference sequence). With V trimmed by 0 bases and J by 5 bases, 4 bases remained unmatched. The CDR3 extends over 15 amino acids. The CDR3 region has the DNA TGTGCCAGCAGCTTGGTGGCTAGCGGGAGCGAGACCCAGTACTTC. It codes for CASSLVASGSETQYF.